This TCR beta chain originates from a study of glioma-infiltrating T cells after dendritic cell vaccination. The repertoire was sequenced with immunoSEQ multiplex PCR; TCRdb's copy has only in-frame clones and lacks some. Of about 92,000 clones in the sample, more than 75% were seen once. The V and J ends lost 0 bases and 0 bases respectively, with 19 bases between them. In germline, CDR1 is LNHNV, CDR2 YYDKDF (reference sequence). The CDR3 extends over 19 amino acids. The starting material was blood, obtained before dendritic cell vaccination. The chain has TRBV15 and TRBJ2-3; possible D gene TRBD2, 6 bases. This TCR was recovered from a human donor with glioblastoma. The CDR3 reads CATSRDRGIGGASTDTQYF. CDR3 nucleotide sequence: TGTGCCACCAGCAGAGACCGGGGAATAGGAGGGGCTAGCACAGATACGCAGTATTTT.